The next 12 T cell receptor beta chains were all read from a single sample in a study of blood T cells in healthy people across ages. The authors ran a second PCR of 7 to 11 cycles using a sample-barcoded 5' primer and a J-beta primer mix. TCRdb analysed the 5' RACE reads with MiXCR anew, one entry per CDR3 protein. The sample contains 650,000 to 900,000 distinct CDR3 sequences, approximately 65% of which appear only once. Sequences were obtained from blood. The receptors come from a man aged 25 to 45 in good health.

This sequence joins TRBV6-1 and TRBJ2-7, with unresolved D. The CDR3 covers 13 residues. CDR1 is MNHNS and CDR2 is SASEGT in the germline V gene. With 0 bases removed from V and 4 bases from J, the gap between germline ends came to 7 bases. The CDR3 sequence is CASSEASGYEQYF. CDR3 bases: TGTGCCAGCAGTGAAGCCTCCGGATACGAGCAGTACTTC.

In this sample, this clonotype turned up once. The chain uses TRBV4-2 and TRBJ2-7, with D possibly matching TRBD2 (6 bases). The CDR3 sequence is 16 residues long. The germline V gene encodes CDR1 LGHNA and CDR2 YNFKEQ. Trimming took off 3 bases at V and 0 bases at J, with 15 bases between the two ends. This CDR3 is CASSHWAGQTSYEQYF. In DNA, the CDR3 is TGTGCCAGCAGCCATTGGGCGGGGCAGACCTCCTACGAGCAGTACTTC.

This rearrangement joins TRBV6-5 to TRBJ1-5; D is ambiguous. The CDR3 runs to 13 residues. Trimming took 0 bases from V and 7 from J, leaving 7 bases between them. CDR1 is MNHEY and CDR2 is SVGAGI in the germline V gene. The CDR3 nucleotides read TGTGCCAGCAGTTACTCTAATAGCCAGCCCCAGCATTTT. Translation gives CASSYSNSQPQHF.

In its sample, this clonotype was seen a few times. The V and J genes are TRBV29-1 and TRBJ1-4; D is ambiguous. The CDR3 spans 13 residues. CDR1 is SQVTM, CDR2 ANQGSEA, per germline. V dropped 4 bases and J dropped 4 bases, with 10 bases sitting between them. The CDR3 coding sequence is TGCAGCGTTGTGGGCAGGAGTAATGAAAAACTGTTTTTT. Its translation: CSVVGRSNEKLFF.

The V call is TRBV29-1, the J call TRBJ2-3; the D is unclear. The ends were cut back, 6 bases at V and 4 bases at J, with 5 bases in the middle. CDR3 length: 10 residues. Germline CDR1 and CDR2: SQVTM and ANQGSEA. CDR3 amino acids: CSVRADTQYF. The CDR3 DNA sequence: TGCAGCGTCAGAGCAGATACGCAGTATTTT.

With regard to this clonotype: A junction end diverges from the germline sequence, so it may reflect a read error. The V call is TRBV12-3 or TRBV12-4, the J call TRBJ2-1; D is perhaps TRBD1 (6 bases). The length of the CDR3 is 14 residues. The CDR3 coding sequence is TGTGCCAGCGGTTTGGCAGGGGAGATGAATGAGCAGTTCTTC. Amino acid sequence: CASGLAGEMNEQFF.

The chain joins TRBV6-2 or TRBV6-3 to TRBJ1-2, with D perhaps matching TRBD1 (5 bases). Germline V lookup: CDR1 MNHEY, CDR2 SVGEGT. This CDR3 has 15 residues. The V gene lost 4 bases and the J gene lost 7 bases, with 19 bases spanning the gap. CDR3 sequence: CASSSPEGFHGGYTF. In nucleotides, the CDR3 is TGTGCCAGCAGTTCCCCCGAGGGGTTCCACGGTGGCTACACCTTC.

The chain recombines TRBV4-3 with TRBJ2-5; either TRBD1 or TRBD2 may supply D (5 bases each). The closer fit of TRBJ2-7 to the DNA end suggests the J call may be wrong. Germline V gene sequence: CDR1 LGHNA, CDR2 YSLEER. The CDR3 loop spans 13 amino acids. This CDR3 reads CASSQGTGLEQYF. DNA for the CDR3: TGCGCCAGCAGCCAAGGCACAGGACTCGAGCAGTACTTC.

The chain links TRBV20-1 to TRBJ2-1, with TRBD1 identical over 10 bases. The CDR3 spans 12 residues. V shed 3 bases and J 9 bases; nucleotides not matched to a gene: 2. Germline V CDR1 and CDR2: DFQATT, SNEGSKA (reference sequence). CDR3 amino acids: CSARDRGFEQFF. CDR3 DNA: TGCAGTGCTAGGGACAGGGGGTTTGAGCAGTTCTTC.

This clonotype appeared once. The chain couples TRBV29-1 to TRBJ1-2, with 8 bases that match TRBD1. CDR3 length: 14 residues. The V and J ends lost 7 bases and 2 bases, in that order; junction bases with no gene match: 9. The germline V gene has CDR1 SQVTM and CDR2 ANQGSEA. This CDR3 is CSAKTGGGNYGYTF. The CDR3 DNA follows: TGCAGCGCTAAAACAGGGGGAGGAAACTATGGCTACACCTTC.

The CDR3 DNA reads as TGTGCCAGCAGTTCGCCGGGGAAGACTAACTATGGCTACACCTTC. Translation gives CASSSPGKTNYGYTF. The chain combines TRBV27 with TRBJ1-2, with D unclear. CDR1 MNHEY and CDR2 SMNVEV come from the germline V gene (reference sequence). Trimming removed 4 bases from V and 0 bases from J, with 12 bases in between. The length of the CDR3 is 15 residues.

The V and J genes are TRBV20-1 and TRBJ2-1; TRBD2 matches at 8 bases. The CDR3 length is 14 residues. Germline assignment: CDR1 DFQATT and CDR2 SNEGSKA (reference sequence). After removal of 4 bases from V and 5 bases from J, the junction contained 7 bases not matched to a gene. The CDR3 DNA reads TGCAGTGCTATCGACGGGGGGGCGGACAATGAGCAGTTCTTC. Its protein product is CSAIDGGADNEQFF.